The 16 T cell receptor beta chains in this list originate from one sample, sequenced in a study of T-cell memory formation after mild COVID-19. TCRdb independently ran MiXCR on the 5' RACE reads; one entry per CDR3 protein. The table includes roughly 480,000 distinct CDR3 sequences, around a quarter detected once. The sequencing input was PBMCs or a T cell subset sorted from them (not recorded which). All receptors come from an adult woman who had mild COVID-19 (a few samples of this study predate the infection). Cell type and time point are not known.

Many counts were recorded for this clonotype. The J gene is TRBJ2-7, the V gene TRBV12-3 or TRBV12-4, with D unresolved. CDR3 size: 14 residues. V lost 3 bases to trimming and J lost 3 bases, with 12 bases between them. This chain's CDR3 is CASSLSEVVYEQYF. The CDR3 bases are TGTGCCAGCAGTTTGAGTGAGGTTGTCTACGAGCAGTACTTC.

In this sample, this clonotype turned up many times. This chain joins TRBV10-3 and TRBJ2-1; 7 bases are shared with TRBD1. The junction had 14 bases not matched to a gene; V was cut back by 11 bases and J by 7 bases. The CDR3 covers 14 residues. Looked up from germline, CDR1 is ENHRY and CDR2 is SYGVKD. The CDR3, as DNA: TGTGCCGTCAATACAGGGGCCACGACTAATGAGCAGTTCTTC. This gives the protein CAVNTGATTNEQFF.

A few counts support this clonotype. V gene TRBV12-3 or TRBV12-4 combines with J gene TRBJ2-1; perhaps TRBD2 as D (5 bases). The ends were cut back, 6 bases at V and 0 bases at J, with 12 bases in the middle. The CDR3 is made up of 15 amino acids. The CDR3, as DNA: TGTGCCAGCAGGATTCTAGCTTCCTCCTACAATGAGCAGTTCTTC. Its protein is CASRILASSYNEQFF.

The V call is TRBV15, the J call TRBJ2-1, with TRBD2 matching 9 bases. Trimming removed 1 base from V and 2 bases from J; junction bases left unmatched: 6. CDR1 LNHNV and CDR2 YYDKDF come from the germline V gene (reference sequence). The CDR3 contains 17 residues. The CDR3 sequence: CATSRAPSGGTYNEQFF. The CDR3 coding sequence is TGTGCCACCAGCAGAGCTCCCAGCGGGGGGACCTACAATGAGCAGTTCTTC. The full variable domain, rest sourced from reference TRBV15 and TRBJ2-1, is DAMVIQNPRYQVTQFGKPVTLSCSQTLNHNVMYWYQQKSSQAPKLLFHYYDKDFNNEADTPDNFQSRRPNTSFCFLDIRSPGLGDTAMYLCATSRAPSGGTYNEQFFGPGTRLTVL.

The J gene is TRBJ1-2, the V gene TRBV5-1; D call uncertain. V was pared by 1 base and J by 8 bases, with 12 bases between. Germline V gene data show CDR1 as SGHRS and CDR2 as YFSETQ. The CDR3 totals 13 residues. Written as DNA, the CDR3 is TGCGCCAGCAGCTTGAGCCAGACCCCGGGCTACACCTTC. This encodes CASSLSQTPGYTF. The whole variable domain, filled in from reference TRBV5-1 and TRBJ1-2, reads KAGVTQTPRYLIKTRGQQVTLSCSPISGHRSVSWYQQTPGQGLQFLFEYFSETQRNKGNFPGRFSGRQFSNSRSEMNVSTLELGDSALYLCASSLSQTPGYTFGSGTRLTVV.

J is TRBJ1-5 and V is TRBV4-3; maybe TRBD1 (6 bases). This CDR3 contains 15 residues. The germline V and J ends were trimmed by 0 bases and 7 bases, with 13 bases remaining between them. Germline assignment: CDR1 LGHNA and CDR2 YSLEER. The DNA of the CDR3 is TGCGCCAGCAGCCAAGATGAACAGGGCGGCCAGCCCCAGCATTTT. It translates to CASSQDEQGGQPQHF.

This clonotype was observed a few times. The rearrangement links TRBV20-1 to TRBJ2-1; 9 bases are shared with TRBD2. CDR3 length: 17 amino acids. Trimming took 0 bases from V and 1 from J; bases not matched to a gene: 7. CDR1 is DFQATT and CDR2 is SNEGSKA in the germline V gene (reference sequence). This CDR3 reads CSARDTAGGKSYNEQFF. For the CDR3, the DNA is TGCAGTGCTAGAGATACAGCGGGAGGCAAGTCCTACAATGAGCAGTTCTTC.

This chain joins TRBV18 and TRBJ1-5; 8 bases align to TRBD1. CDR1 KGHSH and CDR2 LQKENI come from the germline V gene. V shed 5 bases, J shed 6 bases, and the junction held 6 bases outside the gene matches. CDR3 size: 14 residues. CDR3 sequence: CASSRTGMGQPQHF. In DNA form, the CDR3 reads TGTGCCAGCTCAAGGACAGGGATGGGTCAGCCCCAGCATTTT.

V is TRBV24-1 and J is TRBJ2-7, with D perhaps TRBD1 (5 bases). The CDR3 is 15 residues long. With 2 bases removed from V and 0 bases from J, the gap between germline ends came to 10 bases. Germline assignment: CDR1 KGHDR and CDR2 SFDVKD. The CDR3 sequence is CATSDSRTHSYEQYF. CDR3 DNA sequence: TGTGCCACCAGTGATTCACGGACACACTCCTACGAGCAGTACTTC.

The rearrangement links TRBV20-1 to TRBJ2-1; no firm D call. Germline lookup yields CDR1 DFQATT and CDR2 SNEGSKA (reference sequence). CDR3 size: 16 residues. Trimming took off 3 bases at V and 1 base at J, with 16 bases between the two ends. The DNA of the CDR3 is TGCAGTGCTAGTTCCGTTTCTGGGTTTTCCTACAATGAGCAGTTCTTC. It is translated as CSASSVSGFSYNEQFF.

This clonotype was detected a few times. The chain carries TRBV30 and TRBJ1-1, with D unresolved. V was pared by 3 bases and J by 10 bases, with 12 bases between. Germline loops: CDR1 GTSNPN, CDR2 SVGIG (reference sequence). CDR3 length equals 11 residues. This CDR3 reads CAWRIYRVAFF. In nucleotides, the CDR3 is TGTGCCTGGAGGATCTACCGCGTAGCTTTCTTT.

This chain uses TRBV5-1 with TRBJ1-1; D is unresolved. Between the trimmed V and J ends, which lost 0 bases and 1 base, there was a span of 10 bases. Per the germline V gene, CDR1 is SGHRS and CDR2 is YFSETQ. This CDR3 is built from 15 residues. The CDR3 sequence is CASSLEGFSNTEAFF. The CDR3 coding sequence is TGCGCCAGCAGCTTGGAAGGATTCTCGAACACTGAAGCTTTCTTT.

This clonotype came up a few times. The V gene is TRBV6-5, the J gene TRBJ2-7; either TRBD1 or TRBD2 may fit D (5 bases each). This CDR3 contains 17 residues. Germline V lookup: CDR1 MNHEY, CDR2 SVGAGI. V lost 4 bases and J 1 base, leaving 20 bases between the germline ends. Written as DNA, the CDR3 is TGTGCCAGCAGTTTACACTTACCGCCAGGGAGTTCCTACGAGCAGTACTTC. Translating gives CASSLHLPPGSSYEQYF.

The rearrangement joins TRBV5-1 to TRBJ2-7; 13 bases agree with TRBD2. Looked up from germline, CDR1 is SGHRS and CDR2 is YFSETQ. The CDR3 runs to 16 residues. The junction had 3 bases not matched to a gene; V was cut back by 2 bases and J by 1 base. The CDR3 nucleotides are TGCGCCAGCAGCTTAGGACTAGCGGGGGAATCCTACGAGCAGTACTTC. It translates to CASSLGLAGESYEQYF.

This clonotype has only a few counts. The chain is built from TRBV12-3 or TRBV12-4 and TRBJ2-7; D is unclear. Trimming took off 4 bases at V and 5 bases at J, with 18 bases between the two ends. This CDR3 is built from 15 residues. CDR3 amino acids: CASSSRLINIHEQYF. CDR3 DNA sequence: TGTGCCAGCAGTTCCCGATTGATAAATATCCACGAGCAGTACTTC.

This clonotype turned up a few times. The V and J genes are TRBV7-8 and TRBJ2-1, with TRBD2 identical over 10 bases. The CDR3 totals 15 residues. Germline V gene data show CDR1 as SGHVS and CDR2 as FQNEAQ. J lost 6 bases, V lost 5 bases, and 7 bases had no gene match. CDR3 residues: CASSERGGLGNEQFF. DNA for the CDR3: TGTGCCAGCAGCGAGCGGGGGGGCTTAGGCAATGAGCAGTTCTTC.